One sample yielded the 19 T cell receptor beta chains listed below, sequenced in a study of chemoradiotherapy in HPV16-positive cancers. The table came from immunoSEQ multiplex PCR; TCRdb's copy has only in-frame clones and leaves some out. The sample has some 970 clones; almost 85% are singletons. The source material was tumor tissue, sampled from a patient who underwent chemoradiotherapy. These receptors were taken from a human donor with HPV-associated anogenital cancer.

V and J are TRBV19 and TRBJ2-1; 7 bases match TRBD2. The CDR3 extends over 16 amino acids. Trimming cost V 4 bases and J 6 bases; bases outside gene matches: 12. Germline lookup yields CDR1 LNHDA and CDR2 SQIVND (reference sequence). CDR3 region: CASSNRGGALGNEQFF. The CDR3 DNA reads as TGTGCCAGTAGTAATCGGGGAGGGGCTTTAGGCAATGAGCAGTTCTTC.

V is TRBV7-9 and J is TRBJ1-5; 7 nucleotides align to TRBD1. CDR3 length: 11 amino acids. Germline CDR1 SEHNR, CDR2 FQNEAQ (reference sequence). Trimming at V came to 5 bases and at J to 11 bases, leaving 3 bases not matched to a gene. CDR3 in DNA: TGTGCCAGCAGCACAGGGGCGACCCAGCATTTT. Its protein product is CASSTGATQHF.

The V gene is TRBV5-6, the J gene TRBJ2-1, with D tentatively TRBD1 or TRBD2 (6 bases each). This CDR3 comprises 17 residues. Germline V CDR1 and CDR2: SGHDT, YYEEEE. Trimming took off 0 bases at V and 12 bases at J, with 25 bases between the two ends. Here the CDR3 DNA reads TGTGCCAGCAGCTTGGGGAGGGAGTTACAGGGCGTCTCCGGGCAGTTCTTC. It codes for CASSLGRELQGVSGQFF.

This chain uses TRBV9 with TRBJ2-3, with D possibly matching TRBD2 (6 bases). The CDR3 loop spans 15 amino acids. Germline loops: CDR1 SGDLS, CDR2 YYNGEE. The germline V and J ends were trimmed by 0 bases and 5 bases, with 13 bases remaining between them. The CDR3, as DNA: TGTGCCAGCAGCGTAGAGGGCGGGGCCTTAGATACGCAGTATTTT. The encoded protein is CASSVEGGALDTQYF.

The V gene is TRBV29-1, the J gene TRBJ1-3, with a tentative D call TRBD1 (5 bases). This CDR3 has 12 residues. The V gene's germline CDR1 is SQVTM and CDR2 ANQGSEA. Trimming took 2 bases from V and 8 from J, leaving 10 bases between them. The CDR3, as DNA: TGCAGCGTTGAACGGGGACGGGACACCATATATTTT. Translation gives CSVERGRDTIYF.

The chain couples TRBV7-2 to TRBJ1-3; D ambiguous. From germline, CDR1 is SGHTA and CDR2 FQGNSA. The CDR3 contains 14 residues. V was pared by 5 bases and J by 0 bases, with 8 bases between. CDR3 nucleotides: TGTGCCAGCAGCCCCTCGAGCTCTGGAAACACCATATATTTT. As protein: CASSPSSSGNTIYF.

Only a few counts were recorded for this clone. This chain uses TRBV30 with TRBJ1-1, with 7 nucleotides matching TRBD1. The germline CDR1 and CDR2 sequences are GTSNPN and SVGIG (reference sequence). With 5 bases clipped from V and 5 bases from J, the junction kept 8 bases outside the gene matches. The CDR3 covers 13 residues. CDR3 sequence reads: CAWVHRGGTEAFF. CDR3 coding DNA: TGTGCCTGGGTCCACAGGGGTGGGACTGAAGCTTTCTTT.

The chain links TRBV6-6 to TRBJ1-5; no definite D call. Germline V CDR1 and CDR2: MNHNY, SVGAGI (reference sequence). The CDR3 totals 16 residues. Trimming pared 7 bases from V and 0 bases from J, leaving 16 bases between. The CDR3: CASNLGGSNSNQPQHF. The DNA of the CDR3 is TGTGCCAGCAACTTGGGAGGCAGCAATAGCAATCAGCCCCAGCATTTT.

The chain employs TRBV30 and TRBJ2-1; tentative D call: TRBD2 (7 bases). CDR3 size: 16 residues. The germline V gene encodes CDR1 GTSNPN and CDR2 SVGIG (reference sequence). The ends were cut back, 6 bases at V and 1 base at J, with 19 bases in the middle. The DNA of the CDR3 is TGTGCCTGCCCAGGTGGGGGGGGCATTTCCTACAATGAGCAGTTCTTC. It specifies CACPGGGGISYNEQFF.

The chain is built from TRBV9 and TRBJ2-3; D is unclear. CDR1 and CDR2 from the germline V gene are SGDLS and YYNGEE. With 4 bases removed from V and 2 bases from J, the gap between germline ends came to 11 bases. There are 14 residues in the CDR3. In DNA, the CDR3 is TGTGCCAGCAGCACGCGGACGGACACAGATACGCAGTATTTT. Translated, it gives CASSTRTDTDTQYF.

The V gene is TRBV2, the J gene TRBJ2-1; 14 nucleotides match TRBD2. The CDR3 consists of 14 residues. The junction had 5 bases not matched to a gene; V was cut back by 8 bases and J by 8 bases. Germline V gene lookup returns CDR1 SNHLY and CDR2 FYNNEI. The CDR3 region has the DNA TGTGCCAGCGGGGGACTAGCGGGGGCGGATGAGCAGTTCTTC. The encoded protein is CASGGLAGADEQFF.

The table lists this clone with a few counts. The V gene is TRBV30, the J gene TRBJ1-6, with 7 bases matching TRBD1. The J segment lost 10 bases and the V segment lost 6 bases, leaving 6 bases of the junction unmatched. Germline-derived CDR1 and CDR2 are GTSNPN and SVGIG (reference sequence). This CDR3 is 12 amino acids long. This CDR3 reads CACQTGESPLHF. The DNA for the CDR3 is TGTGCCTGCCAAACAGGGGAGTCACCCCTCCACTTT.

V is TRBV5-1 and J is TRBJ2-2, with D perhaps assigned TRBD1 or TRBD2 (5 bases each). V gave up 3 bases and J gave up 7 bases, with 10 bases separating them. CDR3 length: 13 residues. CDR1 is SGHRS and CDR2 is YFSETQ in the germline V gene. CDR3 coding DNA: TGCGCCAGCAGCTGGGACGTTGGCGGGGAGCTGTTTTTT. Translated, it gives CASSWDVGGELFF.

The chain links TRBV28 to TRBJ1-1; D uncertain. The V gene's germline CDR1 is MDHEN and CDR2 SYDVKM. The CDR3 is 13 residues long. V lost 5 bases, J lost 1 base, and 8 bases lay in between. In DNA form, the CDR3 reads TGTGCCAGCAGTAGACCAAGGAACACTGAAGCTTTCTTT. Its protein product is CASSRPRNTEAFF.

The chain couples TRBV27 to TRBJ2-1; D not resolved. With 0 bases removed from V and 9 bases from J, the gap between germline ends came to 9 bases. CDR1 is MNHEY and CDR2 is SMNVEV in the germline V gene (reference sequence). The CDR3 runs 13 residues. CDR3 sequence reads: CASSLSKSGEQFF. The CDR3 nucleotides read TGTGCCAGCAGTTTATCGAAGTCAGGTGAGCAGTTCTTC.

The count of this clone is one. The chain employs TRBV6-4 and TRBJ2-3; D ambiguous. This CDR3 has 15 residues. Deletions cut 2 bases from V and 2 bases from J, with 11 bases between. The germline V gene has CDR1 MRHNA and CDR2 SNTAGT. CDR3 residues: CASSDSLDPTDTQYF. The CDR3 DNA follows: TGTGCCAGCAGTGACAGCCTAGATCCCACAGATACGCAGTATTTT.

The chain has TRBV7-8 and TRBJ2-3, with unresolved D. Germline CDR1 is SGHVS and CDR2 is FQNEAQ. The CDR3 spans 11 residues. V gave up 5 bases and J gave up 6 bases, with 6 bases separating them. CDR3: CASSVVDTQYF. Here the CDR3 DNA reads TGTGCCAGCAGCGTTGTGGATACGCAGTATTTT.

This clone showed up just once. The DNA of the CDR3 is TGTGCCAGTAAGGGGGCATCGGGCTACAATGAGCAGTTCTTC. Its protein is CASKGASGYNEQFF. This chain links TRBV19 with TRBJ2-1; 7 bases line up with TRBD1. The CDR3 is 14 residues long. CDR1 LNHDA and CDR2 SQIVND come from the germline V gene (reference sequence). V lost 7 bases, J lost 3 bases, and 6 bases stayed unmatched.

This clone was seen only a few times. The genes are TRBV5-1 and TRBJ2-5, with no clear D. The CDR3 consists of 12 residues. Between the trimmed V and J ends, which lost 2 bases and 3 bases, there was a span of 5 bases. From germline, CDR1 is SGHRS and CDR2 YFSETQ. The CDR3 sequence: CASSFPEETQYF. The CDR3 DNA follows: TGCGCCAGCAGCTTCCCCGAAGAGACCCAGTACTTC.